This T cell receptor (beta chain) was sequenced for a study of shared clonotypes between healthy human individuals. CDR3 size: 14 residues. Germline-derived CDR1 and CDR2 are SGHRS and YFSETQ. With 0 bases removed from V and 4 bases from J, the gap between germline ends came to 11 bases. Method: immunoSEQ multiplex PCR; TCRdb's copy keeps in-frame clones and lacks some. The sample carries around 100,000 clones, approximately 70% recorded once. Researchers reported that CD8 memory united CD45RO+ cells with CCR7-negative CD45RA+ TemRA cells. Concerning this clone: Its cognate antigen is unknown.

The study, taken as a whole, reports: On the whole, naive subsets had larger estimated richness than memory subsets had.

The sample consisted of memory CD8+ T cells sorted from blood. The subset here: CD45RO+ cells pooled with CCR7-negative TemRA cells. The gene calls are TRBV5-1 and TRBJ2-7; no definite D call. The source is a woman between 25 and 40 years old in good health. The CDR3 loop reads CASSLESLWYEQYF. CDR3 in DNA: TGCGCCAGCAGCTTGGAGTCCCTCTGGTACGAGCAGTACTTC.